The TCR beta chain described here comes from a study of cytomegalovirus exposure and HLA in healthy donors. Study findings and constraints: A few of the chains that were CMV-associated were confirmed in vitro to be specific for CMV antigens. Despite most TCR sequences being rare, some public TCRs occurred in many donors. Overall, approximately 150 TCR beta chains were annotated as cytomegalovirus-associated.

This table comes from immunoSEQ multiplex PCR, and its TCRdb copy is limited to in-frame clones, with some not included. This table has a few hundred thousand clones, 90% appearing once. The 120-subject validation cohort, separate from the approximately 660-subject first cohort, included the donors. The V gene's germline CDR1 is ENHRY and CDR2 SYGVKD. Trimming cost V 0 bases and J 5 bases, with 11 bases left between them. This CDR3 comprises 14 residues. As regards this clone: What it binds is unknown.

The sequencing input was PBMCs. The clonotype originates from a woman between 25 and 40 years old in good health and CMV-seronegative. The chain links TRBV10-3 to TRBJ2-7; D may be TRBD1 or TRBD2 (5 bases each). The CDR3 is CAISESGRDHEQYF. The CDR3 DNA reads TGTGCCATCAGTGAGTCGGGCAGGGACCACGAGCAGTACTTC.